This record concerns one T cell receptor (beta chain) sequence. Germline V CDR1 and CDR2: ENHRY, SYGVKD. This CDR3 comprises 16 residues. The V and J ends lost 3 bases and 1 base respectively, with 15 bases between them. This entry comes from a study of blood T cell repertoires in COVID-19. Study context: Sites across the United States, Italy and Spain contributed samples from acute and convalescent COVID-19. The cDNA or gDNA used as material had been derived from T cells, B-cell-depleted T cells, or PBMCs.

Original data processing: Amplification of reference gene primers was used by the study to estimate nucleated cell counts. TCRdb's table, derived via immunoSEQ multiplex PCR, lists solely in-frame clones and lacks some. Clone size and V and J calls were adopted from that table, with D and trimming inferred from the DNA. Of some 78,000 clones listed, roughly 86% were seen once; the top ten hold about 5%. The chain combines TRBV10-3 with TRBJ2-5; TRBD1 is a possible D gene (6 bases). The TCR originated in a man aged 45-65 years with active or convalescent COVID-19. Sequenced input: peripheral blood. The CDR3 sequence is CAISDSQGLPQETQYF. DNA for the CDR3: TGTGCCATCAGTGACTCACAGGGATTACCCCAAGAGACCCAGTACTTC.